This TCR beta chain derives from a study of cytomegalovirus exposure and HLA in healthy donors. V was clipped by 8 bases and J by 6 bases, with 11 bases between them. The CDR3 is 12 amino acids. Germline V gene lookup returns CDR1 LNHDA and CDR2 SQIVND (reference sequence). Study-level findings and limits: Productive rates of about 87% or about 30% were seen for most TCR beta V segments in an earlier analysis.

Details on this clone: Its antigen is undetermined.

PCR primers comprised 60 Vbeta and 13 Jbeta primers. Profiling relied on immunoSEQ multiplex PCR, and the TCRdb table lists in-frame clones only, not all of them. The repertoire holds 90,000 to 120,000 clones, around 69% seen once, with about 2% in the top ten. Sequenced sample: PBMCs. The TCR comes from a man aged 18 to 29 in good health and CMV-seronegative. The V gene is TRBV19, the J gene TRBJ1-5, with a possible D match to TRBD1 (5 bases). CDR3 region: CASVQGSQPQHF. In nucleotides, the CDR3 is TGTGCCAGTGTGCAGGGATCTCAGCCCCAGCATTTT.